The entry below describes one T cell receptor beta chain. The antigen is undetermined. An Oncomine TCR Beta short-read assay was used to sequence the DNA from cultured CD4+ T cells. Each CDR3 protein gets one entry after TCRdb re-called the PCR reads with MiXCR. The table shows some 12,000 distinct CDR3 sequences, with roughly half occurring only once. V gave up 8 bases and J gave up 1 base, with 11 bases separating them. The germline CDR1 and CDR2 sequences are MDHEN and SYDVKM. CDR3 size: 13 residues. The sample's treatment: roughly 10-day PBMC culture with coronavirus spike peptide pools or control peptides (ViraFEST assay). This entry belongs to a study of vaccination and CD4 T cells after COVID-19.

This TCR derives from a human donor who had recovered from COVID-19. The sequenced sample was CD4+ T cells from blood, cultured in vitro. The chain couples TRBV28 to TRBJ1-1, with D possibly being TRBD1 (6 bases). CDR3 residues: CASGPTGNTEAFF. CDR3 coding DNA: TGTGCCAGCGGTCCGACAGGGAACACTGAAGCTTTCTTT. Full variable domain (missing parts from reference TRBV28 and TRBJ1-1): DVKVTQSSRYLVKRTGEKVFLECVQDMDHENMFWYRQDPGLGLRLIYFSYDVKMKEKGDIPEGYSVSREKKERFSLILESASTNQTSMYLCASGPTGNTEAFFGQGTRLTVV.